These 21 T cell receptor beta chains share one sample of origin, sequenced in a study of Tregs in tolerant kidney transplant recipients. Only in-frame clones appear in the TCRdb table, and some are missing; sequencing was by immunoSEQ multiplex PCR. The table records some 68,000 clones, around 83% of them present only once. The sequencing input was CD4+ T cells from blood. These receptors were obtained from a human donor in good health.

The chain couples TRBV5-1 to TRBJ2-7, with 13 bases fitting TRBD2. CDR1 SGHRS and CDR2 YFSETQ come from the germline V gene. The ends lost 3 bases at V and 3 bases at J; junction bases unmatched: 12. This CDR3 contains 18 residues. The CDR3 loop reads CASSYRELAGGPGYEQYF. CDR3 nucleotide sequence: TGCGCCAGCAGCTACCGGGAACTAGCGGGAGGGCCGGGCTACGAGCAGTACTTC.

V and J are TRBV6-5 and TRBJ1-2; possibly TRBD1 for D (6 bases). Germline lookup yields CDR1 MNHEY and CDR2 SVGAGI. V gave up 5 bases and J gave up 5 bases, with 12 bases separating them. The CDR3 has 13 amino acids. The CDR3 sequence is CASSDEGGYGYTF. CDR3 DNA sequence: TGTGCCAGCAGTGACGAGGGGGGATATGGCTACACCTTC.

V usage is TRBV5-4 and J usage is TRBJ2-7; 7 bases fit TRBD1. The CDR3 runs to 14 residues. Germline CDR1 is SGHNT and CDR2 is YYREEE (reference sequence). The V gene end was trimmed by 4 bases and the J gene end by 2 bases; junction bases not matched to a gene: 6. The CDR3 region is CASSRGQETYEQYF. CDR3 coding DNA: TGTGCCAGCAGCCGCGGACAGGAGACCTACGAGCAGTACTTC.

The chain uses TRBV11-3 and TRBJ2-5, with D possibly TRBD2 on 6 matching bases. The CDR3 extends over 13 amino acids. Per the germline V gene, CDR1 is SGHNT and CDR2 is YENEEA. With 9 bases removed from V and 5 bases from J, the gap between germline ends came to 16 bases. The CDR3 loop is CASRPGSRETQYF. CDR3 bases: TGTGCCAGTCGGCCCGGGAGTAGGGAGACCCAGTACTTC.

This rearrangement joins TRBV7-3 to TRBJ2-3; D is uncertain. Trimming shortened V by 2 bases and J by 8 bases, and 8 bases separated the two germline ends. Germline V gene sequence: CDR1 SGHTA, CDR2 FQGTGA. The CDR3 is 12 residues long. The CDR3 nucleotides read TGTGCCAGCAGCTTATACTTGGGTACGCAGTATTTT. This gives the protein CASSLYLGTQYF.

The rearrangement joins TRBV29-1 to TRBJ2-7; 7 nucleotides agree with TRBD1. V dropped 1 base and J dropped 5; count of bases not matched to a gene: 11. CDR1 is SQVTM, CDR2 ANQGSEA, per germline. The CDR3 is 15 residues long. CDR3 in amino acids: CSVEGDKGAWNEQYF. DNA of the CDR3: TGCAGCGTTGAAGGGGATAAGGGGGCATGGAACGAGCAGTACTTC.

This chain joins TRBV9 and TRBJ1-1; the match to TRBD1 covers 8 bases. Unmatched junction bases numbered 4, after V lost 4 bases and J lost 8 bases. The CDR3 has 12 residues. Germline lookup yields CDR1 SGDLS and CDR2 YYNGEE. The CDR3 DNA sequence: TGTGCCAGCAGCCCAGGGGGCCTGGAAGCTTTCTTT. Translation gives CASSPGGLEAFF.

This chain connects TRBV18 to TRBJ2-7; D not resolved. The CDR3 is 13 amino acids. Germline lookup yields CDR1 KGHSH and CDR2 LQKENI. V was pared by 3 bases and J by 5 bases, with 11 bases between. The CDR3 sequence: CASSPATLNEQYF. The CDR3 DNA reads as TGTGCCAGCTCACCTGCGACTCTAAACGAGCAGTACTTC.

Relative to its sample, this clone is medium-sized. V usage is TRBV7-2 and J usage is TRBJ2-7; D possibly matches TRBD1 or TRBD2 (6 bases each). Between the trimmed V and J ends, which lost 1 base and 4 bases, there was a span of 23 bases. This CDR3 has 18 amino acids. Germline V gene sequence: CDR1 SGHTA, CDR2 FQGNSA. CDR3 in DNA: TGTGCCAGCAGCTTAGTCGGACTAACAGGGTTTGGGGGGTACGAGCAGTACTTC. It yields the protein CASSLVGLTGFGGYEQYF.

The CDR3 DNA follows: TGCGCCAGCAGCTTAGGACAGGGGCAAGATACGCAGTATTTT. As protein: CASSLGQGQDTQYF. The chain carries TRBV5-1 and TRBJ2-3; 9 bases are shared with TRBD1. Looked up from germline, CDR1 is SGHRS and CDR2 is YFSETQ. CDR3 size: 14 residues. J was trimmed by 5 bases and V by 2 bases; bases with no gene match: 3. Based on the CDR3 plus reference TRBV5-1 and TRBJ2-3, the full variable domain is KAGVTQTPRYLIKTRGQQVTLSCSPISGHRSVSWYQQTPGQGLQFLFEYFSETQRNKGNFPGRFSGRQFSNSRSEMNVSTLELGDSALYLCASSLGQGQDTQYFGPGTRLTVL.

The rearrangement uses TRBV6-5 and TRBJ1-1, with a tentative D call TRBD1 (6 bases). V lost 6 bases and J 0 bases, leaving 11 bases between the germline ends. CDR1 is MNHEY, CDR2 SVGAGI, per germline. This CDR3 region has 14 residues. CDR3 region: CASRTQGLNTEAFF. The CDR3 nucleotides read TGTGCCAGCAGAACGCAGGGGTTGAACACTGAAGCTTTCTTT.

The chain uses TRBV30 and TRBJ2-1; no clear D. Germline-derived CDR1 and CDR2 are GTSNPN and SVGIG (reference sequence). The CDR3 is 17 amino acids. V gave up 0 bases and J gave up 4 bases, with 19 bases separating them. The CDR3 coding sequence is TGTGCCTGGAGTGTCCACAGAGTGGGGAATTGGTACAATGAGCAGTTCTTC. This gives the protein CAWSVHRVGNWYNEQFF.

This chain uses TRBV19 with TRBJ1-5; D might be TRBD1 (6 bases). Trimming left V 5 bases short and J 0 bases short, with 11 bases between. CDR1 is LNHDA and CDR2 is SQIVND in the germline V gene (reference sequence). The CDR3 is 15 amino acids. Here the CDR3 DNA reads TGTGCCAGTAGTTTCCGGACAGATAGCAATCAGCCCCAGCATTTT. It encodes CASSFRTDSNQPQHF.

The chain carries TRBV5-4 and TRBJ2-1; tentative D call: TRBD2 (7 bases). Germline CDR1 is SGHNT and CDR2 is YYREEE (reference sequence). The CDR3 totals 13 residues. The germline V and J ends were trimmed by 4 bases and 9 bases, with 14 bases remaining between them. The DNA of the CDR3 is TGTGCCAGCAGCCAAGATCGGGGGGCTGAGCAGTTCTTC. It translates to CASSQDRGAEQFF.

The chain links TRBV5-1 to TRBJ2-3; 7 bases are shared with TRBD1. J lost 2 bases, V lost 1 base, and 7 bases had no gene match. The CDR3 has 16 residues. CDR1 is SGHRS and CDR2 is YFSETQ in the germline V gene. CDR3 protein: CASSLLSGQYTDTQYF. DNA of the CDR3: TGCGCCAGCAGCTTGCTGTCGGGACAGTACACAGATACGCAGTATTTT.

The chain combines TRBV7-6 with TRBJ1-1; 7 nucleotides line up with TRBD1. The germline V gene has CDR1 SGHVS and CDR2 FNYEAQ. V lost 1 base to trimming and J lost 5 bases; unmatched junction nucleotides: 13. CDR3 length: 17 amino acids. CDR3 DNA sequence: TGTGCCAGCAGCTTAGAGGGGGCATGGGGCCGTCGGACTGAAGCTTTCTTT. Translated: CASSLEGAWGRRTEAFF.

The CDR3 coding sequence is TGTGCCAGCAGCCCCCACGGGGGCTTTGGAGATACGCAGTATTTT. Translated: CASSPHGGFGDTQYF. The chain uses TRBV9 and TRBJ2-3; D could derive from TRBD1 or TRBD2 (6 bases each). This CDR3 region has 15 residues. Trimming cost V 4 bases and J 5 bases, with 17 bases left between them. CDR1 and CDR2 from the germline V gene are SGDLS and YYNGEE.

The chain uses TRBV13 and TRBJ2-7, with 7 bases matching TRBD2. The V and J ends lost 3 bases and 1 base, in that order; junction bases with no gene match: 6. The CDR3 has 15 amino acids. CDR1 is PRHDT, CDR2 FYEKMQ, per germline (reference sequence). CDR3 amino acids: CASSFKRDQSYEQYF. CDR3 in DNA: TGTGCCAGCAGCTTCAAGCGGGATCAATCCTACGAGCAGTACTTC.

A few counts support this clone. J is TRBJ1-1 and V is TRBV19, with 12 bases lining up with TRBD1. The CDR3 contains 17 residues. Germline V gene sequence: CDR1 LNHDA, CDR2 SQIVND (reference sequence). The J segment lost 4 bases and the V segment lost 6 bases, leaving 12 bases of the junction unmatched. The CDR3 spells CASSGRPGQGALTEAFF. The CDR3 bases are TGTGCCAGTAGCGGGCGCCCGGGACAGGGGGCCCTCACTGAAGCTTTCTTT. The variable domain in full, completed from reference TRBV19 and TRBJ1-1, reads DGGITQSPKYLFRKEGQNVTLSCEQNLNHDAMYWYRQDPGQGLRLIYYSQIVNDFQKGDIAEGYSVSREKKESFPLTVTSAQKNPTAFYLCASSGRPGQGALTEAFFGQGTRLTVV.

The genes are TRBV5-1 and TRBJ2-7, with 11 bases matching TRBD1. CDR3 length equals 16 residues. Looked up from germline, CDR1 is SGHRS and CDR2 is YFSETQ. V lost 1 base to trimming and J lost 4 bases; unmatched junction nucleotides: 7. The CDR3, as DNA: TGCGCCAGCAGCTTGATCCCGGGACAGGGGGTGTACGAGCAGTACTTC. Protein: CASSLIPGQGVYEQYF.

The gene calls are TRBV28 and TRBJ1-5; D remains unclear. Between the trimmed V and J ends, which lost 5 bases and 0 bases, there was a span of 14 bases. Germline V gene data show CDR1 as MDHEN and CDR2 as SYDVKM. CDR3 length: 16 amino acids. CDR3 in amino acids: CASSALGPDSNQPQHF. The CDR3 nucleotides read TGTGCCAGCAGTGCCCTCGGGCCGGATAGCAATCAGCCCCAGCATTTT. Full variable domain (outside the CDR3, taken from reference TRBV28 and TRBJ1-5): DVKVTQSSRYLVKRTGEKVFLECVQDMDHENMFWYRQDPGLGLRLIYFSYDVKMKEKGDIPEGYSVSREKKERFSLILESASTNQTSMYLCASSALGPDSNQPQHFGDGTRLSIL.